A single TCR beta chain is shown here with its context. This specimen belongs to a study of blood T cell repertoires in COVID-19. Across the study: The analysed material was cDNA or gDNA that came from T cells, B-cell-depleted T cells, or PBMCs.

Data came from immunoSEQ multiplex PCR; TCRdb stores just in-frame clones and leaves some out. The table has roughly 200,000 clones, roughly 84% seen once. V lost 7 bases to trimming and J lost 5 bases, with 14 bases between them. This CDR3 spans 13 amino acids. In germline, CDR1 is SQVTM, CDR2 ANQGSEA. This chain uses TRBV29-1 with TRBJ1-4, with D maybe TRBD1 (5 bases). Sequenced sample: peripheral blood. This receptor was taken from a woman older than 75 with COVID-19, enrolled during active disease. CDR3 nucleotide sequence: TGCAGCGCGCCCCCTGACAGAAATGAAAAACTGTTTTTT. Amino acid sequence: CSAPPDRNEKLFF.